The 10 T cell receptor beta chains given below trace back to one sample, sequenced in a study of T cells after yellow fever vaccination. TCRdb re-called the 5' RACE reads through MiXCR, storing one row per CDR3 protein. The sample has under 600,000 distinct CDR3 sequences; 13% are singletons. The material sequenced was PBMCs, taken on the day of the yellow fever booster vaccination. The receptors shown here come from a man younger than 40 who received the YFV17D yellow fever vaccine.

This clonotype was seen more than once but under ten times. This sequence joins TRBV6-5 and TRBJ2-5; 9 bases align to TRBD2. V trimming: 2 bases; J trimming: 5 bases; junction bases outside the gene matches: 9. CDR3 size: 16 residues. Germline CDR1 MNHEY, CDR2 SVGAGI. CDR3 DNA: TGTGCCAGCAGTTACACCTCCGGGACTAGCCTGGAGACCCAGTACTTC. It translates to CASSYTSGTSLETQYF.

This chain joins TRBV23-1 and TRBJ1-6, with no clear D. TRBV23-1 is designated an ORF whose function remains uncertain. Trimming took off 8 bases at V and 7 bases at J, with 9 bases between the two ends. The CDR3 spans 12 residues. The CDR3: CASGFRNSPLHF. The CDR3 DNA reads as TGCGCCAGCGGTTTTAGGAATTCACCCCTCCACTTT.

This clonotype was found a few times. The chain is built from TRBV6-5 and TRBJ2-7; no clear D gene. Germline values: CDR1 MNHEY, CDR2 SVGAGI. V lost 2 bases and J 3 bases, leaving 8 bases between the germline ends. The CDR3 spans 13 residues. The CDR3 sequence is CASSYGIGYEQYF. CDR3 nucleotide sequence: TGTGCCAGCAGTTACGGGATTGGCTACGAGCAGTACTTC.

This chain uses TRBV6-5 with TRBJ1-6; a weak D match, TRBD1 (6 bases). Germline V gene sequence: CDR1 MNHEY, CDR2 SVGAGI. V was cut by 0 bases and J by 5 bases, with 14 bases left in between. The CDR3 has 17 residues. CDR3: CASSYSGGGRNNSPLHF. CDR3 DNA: TGTGCCAGCAGTTACTCGGGGGGGGGCAGGAATAATTCACCCCTCCACTTT.

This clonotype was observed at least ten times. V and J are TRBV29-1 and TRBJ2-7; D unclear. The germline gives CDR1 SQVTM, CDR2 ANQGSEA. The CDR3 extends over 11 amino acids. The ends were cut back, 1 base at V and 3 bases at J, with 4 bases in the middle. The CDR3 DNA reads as TGCAGCGTTGAAGGGGACTACGAGCAGTACTTC. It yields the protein CSVEGDYEQYF.

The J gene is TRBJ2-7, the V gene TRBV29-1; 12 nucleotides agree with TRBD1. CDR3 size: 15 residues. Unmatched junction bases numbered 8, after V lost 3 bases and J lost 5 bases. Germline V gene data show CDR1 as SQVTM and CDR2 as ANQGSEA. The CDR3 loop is CSVEDPGQGANEQYF. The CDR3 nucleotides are TGCAGCGTTGAGGATCCGGGACAGGGGGCGAACGAGCAGTACTTC.

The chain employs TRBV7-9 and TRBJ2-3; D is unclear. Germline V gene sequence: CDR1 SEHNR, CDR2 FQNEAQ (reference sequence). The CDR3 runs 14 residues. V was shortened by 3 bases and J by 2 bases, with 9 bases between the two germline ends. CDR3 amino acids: CASSLEQNTDTQYF. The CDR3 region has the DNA TGTGCCAGCAGCTTGGAGCAAAACACAGATACGCAGTATTTT.

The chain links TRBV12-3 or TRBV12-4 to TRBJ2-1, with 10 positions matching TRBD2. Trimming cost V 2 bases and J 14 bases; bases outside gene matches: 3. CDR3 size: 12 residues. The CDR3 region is CASSLLAGGEFF. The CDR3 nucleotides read TGTGCCAGCAGTTTATTAGCGGGAGGAGAGTTCTTC.

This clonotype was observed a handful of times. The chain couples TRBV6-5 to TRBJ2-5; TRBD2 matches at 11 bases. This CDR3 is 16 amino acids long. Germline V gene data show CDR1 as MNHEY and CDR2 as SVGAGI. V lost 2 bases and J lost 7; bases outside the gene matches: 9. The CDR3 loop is CASSYISSGRLGTQYF. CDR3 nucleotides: TGTGCCAGCAGTTACATTTCTAGCGGGAGGTTGGGGACCCAGTACTTC.

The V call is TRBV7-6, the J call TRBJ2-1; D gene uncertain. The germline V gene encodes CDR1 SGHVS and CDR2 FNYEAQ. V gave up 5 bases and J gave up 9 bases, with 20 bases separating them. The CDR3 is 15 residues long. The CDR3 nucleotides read TGTGCCAGCAGCGCCCACCCCGAAGTACCTGTTGAGCAGTTCTTC. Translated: CASSAHPEVPVEQFF.